This TCR beta chain was documented in a study of PD-1 blockade in classical Hodgkin lymphoma. Study results and caveats: Compared with baseline, CD4+ but not CD8+ TCR diversity had risen significantly by C4D1. Complete responders had baseline diversity similar to newly diagnosed patients. Relative to healthy donors, newly diagnosed patients reportedly had lower baseline TCR diversity, which was reported as lower still in relapsed/refractory patients.

Germline V gene data show CDR1 as LNHDA and CDR2 as SQIVND (reference sequence). Trimming at V came to 5 bases and at J to 5 bases, leaving 14 bases not matched to a gene. The length of the CDR3 is 17 residues. In every patient, relapse followed autologous stem cell transplantation, while exposure to brentuximab vedotin differed. Patients showed best responses of complete response, partial response or progressive disease. The data were produced by immunoSEQ multiplex PCR, yet TCRdb's version contains in-frame clones alone and is incomplete. The sample contains more than 140,000 clones, 78% of which appear only once. This clone was found a few times. What it recognizes is unknown.

The chain combines TRBV19 with TRBJ1-4, with TRBD1 identical over 7 bases. The clonotype comes from a human donor with classical Hodgkin lymphoma. This material consisted of peripheral blood mononuclear cells (PBMCs), taken before the second cycle of nivolumab. The CDR3 region has the DNA TGTGCCAGTAGTCCACGAAGAACCGGGACAGTGAATGAAAAACTGTTTTTT. Translation gives CASSPRRTGTVNEKLFF. Together with reference TRBV19 and TRBJ1-4, the CDR3 gives the full variable domain: DGGITQSPKYLFRKEGQNVTLSCEQNLNHDAMYWYRQDPGQGLRLIYYSQIVNDFQKGDIAEGYSVSREKKESFPLTVTSAQKNPTAFYLCASSPRRTGTVNEKLFFGSGTQLSVL.